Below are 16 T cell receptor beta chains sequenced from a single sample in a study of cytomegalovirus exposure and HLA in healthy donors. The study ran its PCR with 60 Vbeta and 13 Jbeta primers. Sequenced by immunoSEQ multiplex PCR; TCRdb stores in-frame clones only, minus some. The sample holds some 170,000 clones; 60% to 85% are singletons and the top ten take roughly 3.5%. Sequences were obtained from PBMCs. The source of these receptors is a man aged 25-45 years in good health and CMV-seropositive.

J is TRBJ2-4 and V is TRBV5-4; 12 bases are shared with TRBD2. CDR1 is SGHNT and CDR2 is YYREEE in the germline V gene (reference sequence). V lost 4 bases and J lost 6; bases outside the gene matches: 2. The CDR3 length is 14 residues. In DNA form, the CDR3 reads TGTGCCAGCAGCGCGGGACTAGCGGGAAACATTCAGTACTTC. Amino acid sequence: CASSAGLAGNIQYF.

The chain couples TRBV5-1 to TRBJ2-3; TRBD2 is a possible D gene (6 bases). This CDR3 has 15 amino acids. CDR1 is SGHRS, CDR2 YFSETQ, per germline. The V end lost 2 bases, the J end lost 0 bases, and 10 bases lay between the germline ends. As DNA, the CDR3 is TGCGCCAGCAGCTTTTACGGGAGTAGCACAGATACGCAGTATTTT. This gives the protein CASSFYGSSTDTQYF.

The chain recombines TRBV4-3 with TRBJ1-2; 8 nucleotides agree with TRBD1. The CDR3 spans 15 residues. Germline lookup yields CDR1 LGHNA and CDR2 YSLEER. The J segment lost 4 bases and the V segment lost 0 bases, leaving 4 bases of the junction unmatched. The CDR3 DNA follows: TGCGCCAGCAGCCAAGATAACAGGGGGACCTATGGCTACACCTTC. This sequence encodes CASSQDNRGTYGYTF.

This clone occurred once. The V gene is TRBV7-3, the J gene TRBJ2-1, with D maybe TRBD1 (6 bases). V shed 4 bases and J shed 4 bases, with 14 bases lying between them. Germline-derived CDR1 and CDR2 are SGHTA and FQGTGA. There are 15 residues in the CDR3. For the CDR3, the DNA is TGTGCCAGCAGCTCCAGACAGGCAGCGTACAATGAGCAGTTCTTC. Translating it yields CASSSRQAAYNEQFF.

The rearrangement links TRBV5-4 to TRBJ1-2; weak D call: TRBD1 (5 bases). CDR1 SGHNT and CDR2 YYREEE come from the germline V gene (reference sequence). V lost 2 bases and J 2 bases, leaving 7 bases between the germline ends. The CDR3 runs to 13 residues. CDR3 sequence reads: CASSFQGNYGYTF. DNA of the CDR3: TGTGCCAGCAGCTTTCAGGGAAACTATGGCTACACCTTC.

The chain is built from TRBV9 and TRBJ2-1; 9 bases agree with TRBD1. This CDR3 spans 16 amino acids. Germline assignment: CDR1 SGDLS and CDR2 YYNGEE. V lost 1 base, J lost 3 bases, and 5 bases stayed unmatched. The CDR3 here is CASSVSGTGYYNEQFF. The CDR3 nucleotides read TGTGCCAGCAGCGTATCCGGGACAGGGTACTACAATGAGCAGTTCTTC. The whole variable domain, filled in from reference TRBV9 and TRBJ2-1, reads DSGVTQTPKHLITATGQRVTLRCSPRSGDLSVYWYQQSLDQGLQFLIQYYNGEERAKGNILERFSAQQFPDLHSELNLSSLELGDSALYFCASSVSGTGYYNEQFFGPGTRLTVL.

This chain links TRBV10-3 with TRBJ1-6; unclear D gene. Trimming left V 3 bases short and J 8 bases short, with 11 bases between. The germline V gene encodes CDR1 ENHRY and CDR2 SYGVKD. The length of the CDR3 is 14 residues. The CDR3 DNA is TGTGCCATCAGTGAAAACGAGAATTATTCACCCCTCCACTTT. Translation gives CAISENENYSPLHF.

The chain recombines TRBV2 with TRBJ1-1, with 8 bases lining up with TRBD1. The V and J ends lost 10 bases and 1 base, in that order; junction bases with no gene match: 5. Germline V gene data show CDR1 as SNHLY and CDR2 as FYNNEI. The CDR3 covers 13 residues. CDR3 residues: CATLDRGNTEAFF. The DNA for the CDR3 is TGTGCCACCCTCGACAGGGGGAACACTGAAGCTTTCTTT.

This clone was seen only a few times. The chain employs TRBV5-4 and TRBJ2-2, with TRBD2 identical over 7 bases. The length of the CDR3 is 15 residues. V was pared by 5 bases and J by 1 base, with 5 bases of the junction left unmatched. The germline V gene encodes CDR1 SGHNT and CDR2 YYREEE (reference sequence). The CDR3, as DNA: TGTGCCAGCAGTCTGTTAGCGGGGAACACCGGGGAGCTGTTTTTT. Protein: CASSLLAGNTGELFF.

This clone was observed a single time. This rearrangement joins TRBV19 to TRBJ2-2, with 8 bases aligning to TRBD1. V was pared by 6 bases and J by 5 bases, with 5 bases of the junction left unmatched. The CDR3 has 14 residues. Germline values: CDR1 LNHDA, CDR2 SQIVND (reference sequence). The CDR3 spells CASRRTGQTGELFF. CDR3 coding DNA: TGTGCCAGTAGGCGGACAGGGCAAACCGGGGAGCTGTTTTTT.

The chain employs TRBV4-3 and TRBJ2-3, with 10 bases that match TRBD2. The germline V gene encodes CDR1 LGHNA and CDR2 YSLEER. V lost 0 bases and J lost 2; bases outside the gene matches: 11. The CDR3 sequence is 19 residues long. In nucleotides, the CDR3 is TGCGCCAGCAGCCAAGATTTGGCTAGCGGGGGAAGCGACACAGATACGCAGTATTTT. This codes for CASSQDLASGGSDTDTQYF.

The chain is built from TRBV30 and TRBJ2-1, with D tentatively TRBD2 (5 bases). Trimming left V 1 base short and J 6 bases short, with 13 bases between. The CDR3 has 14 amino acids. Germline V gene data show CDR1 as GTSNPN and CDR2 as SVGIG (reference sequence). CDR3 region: CAWSGAAGFNEQFF. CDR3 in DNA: TGTGCCTGGAGTGGAGCGGCCGGATTCAATGAGCAGTTCTTC.

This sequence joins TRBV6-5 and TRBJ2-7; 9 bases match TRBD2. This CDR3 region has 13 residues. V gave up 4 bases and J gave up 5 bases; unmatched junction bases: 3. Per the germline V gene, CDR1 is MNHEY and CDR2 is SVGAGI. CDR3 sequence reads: CASSSSGGHEQYF. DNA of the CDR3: TGTGCCAGCAGTTCCAGCGGGGGGCACGAGCAGTACTTC.

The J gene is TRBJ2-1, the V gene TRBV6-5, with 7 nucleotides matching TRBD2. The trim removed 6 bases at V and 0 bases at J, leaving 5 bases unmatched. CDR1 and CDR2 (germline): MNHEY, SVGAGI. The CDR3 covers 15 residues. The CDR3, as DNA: TGTGCCAGCAGGCGAGCGGGACTCTCCTACAATGAGCAGTTCTTC. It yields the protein CASRRAGLSYNEQFF.

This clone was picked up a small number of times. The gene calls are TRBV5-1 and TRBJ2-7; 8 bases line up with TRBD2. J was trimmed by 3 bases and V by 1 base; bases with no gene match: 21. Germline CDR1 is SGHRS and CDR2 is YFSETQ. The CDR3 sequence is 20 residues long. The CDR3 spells CASSLYGRAGGPLMLYEQYF. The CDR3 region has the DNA TGCGCCAGCAGCTTGTATGGTAGGGCGGGGGGACCCCTTATGCTCTACGAGCAGTACTTC.

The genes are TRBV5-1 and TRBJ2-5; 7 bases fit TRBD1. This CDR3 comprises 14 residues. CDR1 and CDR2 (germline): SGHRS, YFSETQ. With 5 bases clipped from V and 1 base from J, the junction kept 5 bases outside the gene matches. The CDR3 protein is CASREGTAQETQYF. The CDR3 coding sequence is TGCGCCAGCAGAGAAGGGACAGCCCAAGAGACCCAGTACTTC.